Listed below are T cell receptor beta chains from one sample, sequenced in a study of PD-1 blockade in mismatch repair-deficient tumors. Only in-frame clones appear in the TCRdb table, and some are missing; sequencing was by immunoSEQ multiplex PCR. The sample carries roughly 32,000 clones, roughly 80% recorded once. Sequenced material: PBMCs, taken 6 weeks after starting pembrolizumab. These receptors came from an adult with mismatch repair-deficient cancer. Both conserved end residues are part of each CDR3. The order of the fields is D gene, J gene, clone size, V gene, CDR3 DNA, CDR3 protein. D genes are given only for firm matches. Only part of the rows carry a size: once, few, many, or a class if the clone is expanded.

D gene: TRBD1; J gene: TRBJ2-7; clone size: .; V gene: TRBV7-9; CDR3 DNA: TGTGCCGTCGACAGGGTTACCTACGAGCAGTACTTC; CDR3 protein: CAVDRVTYEQYF
D gene: .; J gene: TRBJ2-5; clone size: .; V gene: TRBV7-8; CDR3 DNA: TGTGCCAGCAGCTTTAGACTACAAGAGACCCAGTACTTC; CDR3 protein: CASSFRLQETQYF
D gene: TRBD1; J gene: TRBJ1-5; clone size: .; V gene: TRBV30; CDR3 DNA: TGTGCCTGGGGGGGACAGCAGAATCAGCCCCAGCATTTT; CDR3 protein: CAWGGQQNQPQHF
D gene: TRBD2; J gene: TRBJ2-7; clone size: .; V gene: TRBV7-3; CDR3 DNA: TGTGCCAGCAGCTTAAACGCCTTAGCGGGAGCGGGGGGATACGAGCAGTACTTC; CDR3 protein: CASSLNALAGAGGYEQYF
D gene: .; J gene: TRBJ1-5; clone size: .; V gene: TRBV6-5; CDR3 DNA: TGTGCCAGCAGTTACGACGGGAATAGCAATCAGCCCCAGCATTTT; CDR3 protein: CASSYDGNSNQPQHF
D gene: TRBD2; J gene: TRBJ2-1; clone size: .; V gene: TRBV25-1; CDR3 DNA: TGTGCCAGCAGTGACCGAACTAGCGGGGGGGAGGGCAATGAGCAGTTCTTC; CDR3 protein: CASSDRTSGGEGNEQFF
D gene: TRBD1; J gene: TRBJ2-1; clone size: .; V gene: TRBV27; CDR3 DNA: TGTGCCAGCATAAGGCTCCAGGACAGGGTTAAGGATGAGCAGTTCTTC; CDR3 protein: CASIRLQDRVKDEQFF
D gene: TRBD2; J gene: TRBJ2-3; clone size: .; V gene: TRBV2; CDR3 DNA: TGTGCCAGCAGGCGGGGTAGCGGGGAGGACGTGGATACGCAGTATTTT; CDR3 protein: CASRRGSGEDVDTQYF
D gene: .; J gene: TRBJ1-1; clone size: .; V gene: TRBV7-9; CDR3 DNA: TGTGCCAGCAGCTTAGGGGCGGCTGGTAGCGCTGAAGCTTTCTTT; CDR3 protein: CASSLGAAGSAEAFF
D gene: TRBD1; J gene: TRBJ1-4; clone size: .; V gene: TRBV28; CDR3 DNA: TGTGCCAGCAGGAGGGGGCCAAATGAAAAACTGTTTTTT; CDR3 protein: CASRRGPNEKLFF
D gene: .; J gene: TRBJ2-7; clone size: few; V gene: TRBV15; CDR3 DNA: TGTGCCACCACCGACAGTACCGGTGGCGAGCAGTACTTC; CDR3 protein: CATTDSTGGEQYF
D gene: .; J gene: TRBJ2-7; clone size: few; V gene: TRBV6-6; CDR3 DNA: TGTGCCAGCAGTTATGAGGGAGGCGACTACGAGCAGTACTTC; CDR3 protein: CASSYEGGDYEQYF
D gene: TRBD1; J gene: TRBJ1-2; clone size: .; V gene: TRBV13; CDR3 DNA: TGTGCCAGCCAAAATTTTCTTGGACAGGGGGCCGGCTACACCTTC; CDR3 protein: CASQNFLGQGAGYTF
D gene: .; J gene: TRBJ2-7; clone size: .; V gene: TRBV5-1; CDR3 DNA: TGCGCCAGCAGCTTGGGGCGGGCCTACGAGCAGTACTTC; CDR3 protein: CASSLGRAYEQYF
D gene: TRBD1; J gene: TRBJ2-7; clone size: few; V gene: TRBV10-2; CDR3 DNA: TGCGCCGACGCCGGGACAGGACATACCTACGAGCAGTACTTC; CDR3 protein: CADAGTGHTYEQYF
D gene: .; J gene: TRBJ1-1; clone size: .; V gene: TRBV14; CDR3 DNA: TGTGCCAGCAGCCAAGGTCAGGTCGGCACTGAAGCTTTCTTT; CDR3 protein: CASSQGQVGTEAFF
D gene: TRBD1; J gene: TRBJ1-6; clone size: .; V gene: TRBV13; CDR3 DNA: TGTGCCAGCACCTCGGACAGGGGTAATTCACCCCTCCACTTT; CDR3 protein: CASTSDRGNSPLHF
D gene: TRBD2; J gene: TRBJ2-4; clone size: .; V gene: TRBV27; CDR3 DNA: TGTGCCAGCAGTTTCGGACTAGCGCTTGCCAAAAACATTCAGTACTTC; CDR3 protein: CASSFGLALAKNIQYF
D gene: TRBD2; J gene: TRBJ2-1; clone size: .; V gene: TRBV5-1; CDR3 DNA: TGCGCCAGCAGCACCATAGCGGGAGACTCCTACAATGAGCAGTTCTTC; CDR3 protein: CASSTIAGDSYNEQFF
D gene: .; J gene: TRBJ1-1; clone size: few; V gene: TRBV7-8; CDR3 DNA: TGTGCCAGCAGCTTATCTTTATCCGGGGAAACTGAAGCTTTCTTT; CDR3 protein: CASSLSLSGETEAFF
D gene: TRBD1; J gene: TRBJ2-3; clone size: .; V gene: TRBV6-1; CDR3 DNA: TGTGCCAGCAGTGAACGGTGGGGCCGGACAGGCGGATACACAGATACGCAGTATTTT; CDR3 protein: CASSERWGRTGGYTDTQYF
D gene: TRBD2; J gene: TRBJ2-1; clone size: .; V gene: TRBV28; CDR3 DNA: TGTGCCAGCACCCCTAGCGGGAGGAGTTACAATGAGCAGTTCTTC; CDR3 protein: CASTPSGRSYNEQFF
D gene: .; J gene: TRBJ1-3; clone size: once; V gene: TRBV5-1; CDR3 DNA: TGCGCCAGCAGCTTGGGAGGCTCGGCTCGTGGAAACACCATATATTTT; CDR3 protein: CASSLGGSARGNTIYF
D gene: TRBD1; J gene: TRBJ2-7; clone size: .; V gene: TRBV5-1; CDR3 DNA: TGCGCCAGCAGCTTGACAGGGGATAACTACGAGCAGTACTTC; CDR3 protein: CASSLTGDNYEQYF
D gene: TRBD1; J gene: TRBJ1-2; clone size: .; V gene: TRBV6-1; CDR3 DNA: TGTGCCAGCAGTGGCGGGACAGGGAAGCTAGACTATGGCTACACCTTC; CDR3 protein: CASSGGTGKLDYGYTF
D gene: TRBD2; J gene: TRBJ2-3; clone size: .; V gene: TRBV27; CDR3 DNA: TGTGCCAGCAGTTTAGCCCCACTAGCGGGGGCCACAGATACGCAGTATTTT; CDR3 protein: CASSLAPLAGATDTQYF